The TCR beta chain under discussion was sequenced for a study of T cells in Graves' hyperthyroidism and ophthalmopathy. V trimming: 8 bases; J trimming: 6 bases; junction bases outside the gene matches: 4. Germline CDR1 MDHEN, CDR2 SYDVKM. The CDR3 runs 12 residues. Using RNA transcripts as the source, TCR beta CDR3 regions were amplified. HTBI primers were the set used in a first-round RT-PCR of the TCR CDR3. TCRdb re-called the multiplex PCR reads with MiXCR, one entry per CDR3 protein. The sample records 600,000 to 650,000 distinct CDR3 sequences, around 21% being singletons. The TCR originated in a man younger than 40 with Graves' ophthalmopathy. Sequenced: blood. V gene TRBV28 combines with J gene TRBJ2-4, with 7 bases identical to TRBD1. The CDR3 spells CASGTDTNIQYF. CDR3 DNA sequence: TGTGCCAGCGGGACAGACACAAACATTCAGTACTTC.